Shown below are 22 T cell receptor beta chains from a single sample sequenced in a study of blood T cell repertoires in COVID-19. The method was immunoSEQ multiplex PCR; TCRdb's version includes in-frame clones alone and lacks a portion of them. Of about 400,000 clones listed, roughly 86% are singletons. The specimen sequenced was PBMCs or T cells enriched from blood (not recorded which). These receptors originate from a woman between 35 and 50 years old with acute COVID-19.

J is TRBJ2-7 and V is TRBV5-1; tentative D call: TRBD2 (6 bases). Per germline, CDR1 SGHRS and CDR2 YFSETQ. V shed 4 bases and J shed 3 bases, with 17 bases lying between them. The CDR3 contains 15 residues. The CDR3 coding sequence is TGCGCCAGCAGCCACGCGGGGACTCTAGACTACGAGCAGTACTTC. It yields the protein CASSHAGTLDYEQYF.

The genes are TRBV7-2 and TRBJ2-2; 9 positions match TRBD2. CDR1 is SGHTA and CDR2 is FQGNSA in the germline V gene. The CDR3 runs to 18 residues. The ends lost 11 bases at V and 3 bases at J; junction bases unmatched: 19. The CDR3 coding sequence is TGTGCCCGCCGCTGGGGGGGCGGGGGGGGACCGGACACCGGGGAGCTGTTTTTT. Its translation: CARRWGGGGGPDTGELFF.

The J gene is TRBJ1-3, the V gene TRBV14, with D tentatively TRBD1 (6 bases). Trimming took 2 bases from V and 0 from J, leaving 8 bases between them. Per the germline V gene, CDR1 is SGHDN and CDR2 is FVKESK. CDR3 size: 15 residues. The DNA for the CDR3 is TGTGCCAGCAGCCAACGACAGGACTCTGGAAACACCATATATTTT. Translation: CASSQRQDSGNTIYF.

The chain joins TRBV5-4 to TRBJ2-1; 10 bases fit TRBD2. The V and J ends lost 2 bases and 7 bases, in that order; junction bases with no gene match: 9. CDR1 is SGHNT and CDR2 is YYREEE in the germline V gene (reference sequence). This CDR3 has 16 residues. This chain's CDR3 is CASSFSTSGAWNEQFF. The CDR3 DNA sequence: TGTGCCAGCAGCTTCTCAACTAGCGGGGCTTGGAATGAGCAGTTCTTC.

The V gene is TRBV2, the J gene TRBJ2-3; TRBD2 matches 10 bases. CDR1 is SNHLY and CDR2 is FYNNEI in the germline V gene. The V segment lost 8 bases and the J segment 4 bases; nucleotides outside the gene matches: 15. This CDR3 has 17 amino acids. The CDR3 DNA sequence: TGTGCCAGCGACGGGCCGTACTCCGGGACTAGCGCAGATACGCAGTATTTT. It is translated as CASDGPYSGTSADTQYF. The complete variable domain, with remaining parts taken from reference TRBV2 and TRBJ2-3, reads EPEVTQTPSHQVTQMGQEVILRCVPISNHLYFYWYRQILGQKVEFLVSFYNNEISEKSEIFDDQFSVERPDGSNFTLKIRSTKLEDSAMYFCASDGPYSGTSADTQYFGPGTRLTVL.

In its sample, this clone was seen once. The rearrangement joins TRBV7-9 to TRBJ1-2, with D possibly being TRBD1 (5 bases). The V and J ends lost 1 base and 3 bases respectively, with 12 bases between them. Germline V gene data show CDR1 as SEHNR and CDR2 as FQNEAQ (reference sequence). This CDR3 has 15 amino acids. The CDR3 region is CASSLGSGRDYGYTF. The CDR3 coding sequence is TGTGCCAGCAGCTTAGGTTCGGGCAGGGACTATGGCTACACCTTC.

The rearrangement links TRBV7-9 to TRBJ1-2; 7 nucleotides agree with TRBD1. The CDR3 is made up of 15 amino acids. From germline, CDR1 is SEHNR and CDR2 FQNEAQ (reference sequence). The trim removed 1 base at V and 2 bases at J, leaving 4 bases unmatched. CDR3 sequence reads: CASSLVDRENYGYTF. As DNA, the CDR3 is TGTGCCAGCAGCTTAGTTGACAGGGAAAACTATGGCTACACCTTC.

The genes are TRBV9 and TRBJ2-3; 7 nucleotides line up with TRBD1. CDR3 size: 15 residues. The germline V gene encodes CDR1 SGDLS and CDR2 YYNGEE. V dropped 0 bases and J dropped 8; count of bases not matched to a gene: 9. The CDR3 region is CASSVGDSSRGTQYF. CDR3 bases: TGTGCCAGCAGCGTAGGGGACAGTTCAAGGGGTACGCAGTATTTT.

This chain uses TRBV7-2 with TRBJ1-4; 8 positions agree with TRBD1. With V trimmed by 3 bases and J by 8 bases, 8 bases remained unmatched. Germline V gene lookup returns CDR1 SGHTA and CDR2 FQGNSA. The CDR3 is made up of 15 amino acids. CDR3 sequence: CASSFAGGAGEKLFF. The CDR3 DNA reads TGTGCCAGCAGCTTCGCAGGGGGCGCGGGGGAAAAACTGTTTTTT.

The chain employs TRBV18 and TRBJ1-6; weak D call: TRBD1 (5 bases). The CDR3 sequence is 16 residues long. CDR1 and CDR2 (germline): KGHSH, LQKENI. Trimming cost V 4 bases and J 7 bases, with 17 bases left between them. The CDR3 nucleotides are TGTGCCAGCTCACGCTCCAGGGAAGGGATGAATTCACCCCTCCACTTT. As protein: CASSRSREGMNSPLHF.

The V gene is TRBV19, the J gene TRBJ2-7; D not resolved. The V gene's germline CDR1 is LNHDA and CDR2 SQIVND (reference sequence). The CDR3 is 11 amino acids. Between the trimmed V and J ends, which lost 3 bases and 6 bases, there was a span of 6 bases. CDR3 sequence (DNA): TGTGCCAGTAGTATTTCCGGCGAGCAGTACTTC. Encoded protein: CASSISGEQYF.

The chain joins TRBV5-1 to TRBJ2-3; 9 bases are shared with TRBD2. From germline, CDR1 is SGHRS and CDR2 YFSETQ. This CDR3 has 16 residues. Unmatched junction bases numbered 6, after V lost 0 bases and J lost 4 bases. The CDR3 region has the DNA TGCGCCAGCAGCTTGGATGGTAGCGGGGGATCAGATACGCAGTATTTT. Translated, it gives CASSLDGSGGSDTQYF. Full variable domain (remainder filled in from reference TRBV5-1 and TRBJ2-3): KAGVTQTPRYLIKTRGQQVTLSCSPISGHRSVSWYQQTPGQGLQFLFEYFSETQRNKGNFPGRFSGRQFSNSRSEMNVSTLELGDSALYLCASSLDGSGGSDTQYFGPGTRLTVL.

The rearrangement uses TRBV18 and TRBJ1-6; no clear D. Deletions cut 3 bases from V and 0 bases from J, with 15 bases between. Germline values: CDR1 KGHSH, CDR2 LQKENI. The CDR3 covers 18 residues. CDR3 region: CASSPQSGRSSYNSPLHF. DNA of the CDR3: TGTGCCAGCTCACCCCAATCCGGCCGGAGCTCCTATAATTCACCCCTCCACTTT.

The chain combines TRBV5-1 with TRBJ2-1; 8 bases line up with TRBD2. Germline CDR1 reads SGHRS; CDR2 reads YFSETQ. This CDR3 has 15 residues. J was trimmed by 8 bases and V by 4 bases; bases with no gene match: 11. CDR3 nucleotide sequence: TGCGCCAGCAGCCTAAACGGGCGGGGGGAGGATGAGCAGTTCTTC. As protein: CASSLNGRGEDEQFF.

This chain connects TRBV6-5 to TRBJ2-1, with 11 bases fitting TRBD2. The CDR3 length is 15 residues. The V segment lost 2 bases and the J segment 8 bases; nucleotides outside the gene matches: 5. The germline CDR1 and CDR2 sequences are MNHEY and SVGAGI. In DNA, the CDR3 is TGTGCCAGCAGTTACGGGCTAGCGGGGGGATATGAGCAGTTCTTC. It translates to CASSYGLAGGYEQFF.

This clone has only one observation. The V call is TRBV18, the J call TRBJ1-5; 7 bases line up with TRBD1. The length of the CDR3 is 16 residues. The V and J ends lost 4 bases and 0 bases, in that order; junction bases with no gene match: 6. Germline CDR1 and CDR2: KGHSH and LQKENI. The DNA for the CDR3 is TGTGCCAGCTCACTCAGCGACAGGGCTAGCAATCAGCCCCAGCATTTT. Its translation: CASSLSDRASNQPQHF.

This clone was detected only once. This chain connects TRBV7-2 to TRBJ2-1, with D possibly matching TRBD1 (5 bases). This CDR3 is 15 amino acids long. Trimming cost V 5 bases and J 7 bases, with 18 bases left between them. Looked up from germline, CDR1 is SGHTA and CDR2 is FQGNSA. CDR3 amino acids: CASSTRTIGVNEQFF. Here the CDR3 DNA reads TGTGCCAGCAGCACCAGGACCATAGGGGTAAATGAGCAGTTCTTC.

In DNA form, the CDR3 reads TGTGCCAGCAGCCCGTTTTCCGGGACTAGCAGCCAAGAGACCCAGTACTTC. Its translation is CASSPFSGTSSQETQYF. The chain combines TRBV5-5 with TRBJ2-5; 9 nucleotides align to TRBD2. The germline V gene has CDR1 SGHKS and CDR2 YYEKEE (reference sequence). The CDR3 has 17 residues. V was pared by 4 bases and J by 1 base, with 11 bases of the junction left unmatched.

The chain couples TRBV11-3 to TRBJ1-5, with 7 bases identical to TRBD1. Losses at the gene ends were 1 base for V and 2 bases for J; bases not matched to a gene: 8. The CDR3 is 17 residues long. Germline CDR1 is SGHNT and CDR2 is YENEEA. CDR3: CASSLGIRDSGNQPQHF. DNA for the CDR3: TGTGCCAGCAGCTTAGGAATTCGGGACAGTGGCAATCAGCCCCAGCATTTT. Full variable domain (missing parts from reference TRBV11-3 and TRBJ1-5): EAGVVQSPRYKIIEKKQPVAFWCNPISGHNTLYWYLQNLGQGPELLIRYENEEAVDDSQLPKDRFSAERLKGVDSTLKIQPAELGDSAVYLCASSLGIRDSGNQPQHFGDGTRLSIL.

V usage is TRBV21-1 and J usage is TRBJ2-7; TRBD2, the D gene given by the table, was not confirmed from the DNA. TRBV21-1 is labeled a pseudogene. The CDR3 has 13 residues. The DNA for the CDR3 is TGTGCCAGCAGCAAAGATGAGGTTTACGAGCAGTACTTC. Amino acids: CASSKDEVYEQYF.

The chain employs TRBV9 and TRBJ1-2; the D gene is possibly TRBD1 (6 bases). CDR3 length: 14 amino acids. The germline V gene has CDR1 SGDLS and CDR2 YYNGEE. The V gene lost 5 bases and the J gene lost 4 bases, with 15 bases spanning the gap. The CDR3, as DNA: TGTGCCAGCAGTCATGGGGGGGCACCCTATGGCTACACCTTC. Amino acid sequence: CASSHGGAPYGYTF.

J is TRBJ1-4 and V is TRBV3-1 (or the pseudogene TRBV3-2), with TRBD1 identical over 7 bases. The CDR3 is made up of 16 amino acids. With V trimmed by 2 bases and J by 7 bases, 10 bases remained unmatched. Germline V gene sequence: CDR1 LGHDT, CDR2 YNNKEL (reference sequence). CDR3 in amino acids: CASSQRQGQGSEKLFF. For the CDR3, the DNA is TGTGCCAGCAGCCAAAGACAGGGTCAGGGCTCTGAAAAACTGTTTTTT.